Each of the 24 T cell receptor beta chains below was sequenced from the same sample in a study of blood T cell repertoires in COVID-19. Method: immunoSEQ multiplex PCR; TCRdb's copy keeps in-frame clones and lacks some. The sample has some 230,000 clones; 80% to 85% are singletons. The sequenced sample was peripheral blood. These receptors were taken from a woman aged 60-70 years who had recovered from COVID-19.

V gene TRBV10-3 combines with J gene TRBJ1-5, with D possibly being TRBD1 (6 bases). Trimming stripped 3 bases from V and 5 bases from J, with 23 bases between. CDR3 length equals 18 residues. The V gene's germline CDR1 is ENHRY and CDR2 SYGVKD. CDR3 DNA sequence: TGTGCCATCAGTGATATTCGGCCCCCAGGGGAATTTGATCAGCCCCAGCATTTT. It is translated as CAISDIRPPGEFDQPQHF.

The rearrangement links TRBV2 to TRBJ1-3; 10 bases match TRBD1. The V gene's germline CDR1 is SNHLY and CDR2 FYNNEI. Trimming took 6 bases from V and 3 from J; bases not matched to a gene: 2. The CDR3 is 14 amino acids. The CDR3 region has the DNA TGTGCCAGCAGGGGGGACAGGGGTGGAAACACCATATATTTT. The encoded protein is CASRGDRGGNTIYF.

This clone showed up just a few times. In the same sample, other DNA sequences code for this CDR3. CDR3 DNA: TGTGCCAGCAGCTTAGGGGGGCGGGTAGACTATGGCTACACCTTC. This gives the protein CASSLGGRVDYGYTF. The chain is built from TRBV7-2 and TRBJ1-2; TRBD1 is a possible D gene (6 bases). The CDR3 runs 15 residues. Trimming removed 1 base at V and 3 bases at J, with 12 bases between. In germline, CDR1 is SGHTA, CDR2 FQGNSA.

This clone was seen a few times. The chain carries TRBV11-3 and TRBJ2-3; 8 bases map to TRBD2. Trimming removed 2 bases from V and 2 bases from J; junction bases left unmatched: 6. CDR3 size: 16 residues. In germline, CDR1 is SGHNT, CDR2 YENEEA. CDR3 amino acids: CASSLNPGGTTDTQYF. CDR3 coding DNA: TGTGCCAGCAGCTTAAACCCGGGGGGGACCACAGATACGCAGTATTTT.

This chain connects TRBV24-1 to TRBJ1-1; 9 bases align to TRBD1. This CDR3 has 15 residues. Germline V CDR1 and CDR2: KGHDR, SFDVKD. The V segment lost 1 base and the J segment 5 bases; nucleotides outside the gene matches: 4. CDR3 coding DNA: TGTGCCACCAGTGATTTAAAGGACAGGGGAACTGAAGCTTTCTTT. It translates to CATSDLKDRGTEAFF.

This clone was seen just once. Distinct nucleotide sequences in the sample also encode this CDR3. The V gene is TRBV6-2 or TRBV6-3, the J gene TRBJ2-7; no definite D call. The CDR3 is made up of 13 amino acids. Trimming took off 3 bases at V and 0 bases at J, with 6 bases between the two ends. The germline CDR1 and CDR2 sequences are MNHEY and SVGEGT. CDR3 sequence reads: CASSYSSSYEQYF. CDR3 sequence (DNA): TGTGCCAGCAGTTATTCCAGCTCCTACGAGCAGTACTTC.

The chain carries TRBV7-2 and TRBJ1-2; D is uncertain. In germline, CDR1 is SGHTA, CDR2 FQGNSA. The CDR3 length is 14 residues. Trimming took 6 bases from V and 2 from J, leaving 13 bases between them. The CDR3 DNA follows: TGTGCCAGCAGACTTCCGACAACCAACTATGGCTACACCTTC. Translating gives CASRLPTTNYGYTF. The full variable domain, its missing parts supplied by reference TRBV7-2 and TRBJ1-2, is GAGVSQSPSNKVTEKGKDVELRCDPISGHTALYWYRQSLGQGLEFLIYFQGNSAPDKSGLPSDRFSAERTGGSVSTLTIQRTQQEDSAVYLCASRLPTTNYGYTFGSGTRLTVV.

The chain employs TRBV6-1 and TRBJ2-6, with a tentative D call TRBD2 (5 bases). V lost 7 bases and J lost 0, with 10 bases in between. The CDR3 spans 15 residues. Looked up from germline, CDR1 is MNHNS and CDR2 is SASEGT. CDR3 region: CASNSRGSGANVLTF. The CDR3 DNA sequence: TGTGCCAGCAACTCCCGGGGCTCTGGGGCCAACGTCCTGACTTTC.

The chain joins TRBV5-1 to TRBJ2-2, with D possibly being TRBD1 (6 bases). Germline CDR1 is SGHRS and CDR2 is YFSETQ. The CDR3 extends over 18 amino acids. V dropped 4 bases and J dropped 0 bases, with 19 bases sitting between them. CDR3 bases: TGCGCCAGCAGCCGGTCCGGATCCGGGACAACGAACACCGGGGAGCTGTTTTTT. This encodes CASSRSGSGTTNTGELFF.

The rearrangement joins TRBV23-1 to TRBJ1-5; D is perhaps TRBD1 (6 bases). TRBV23-1 is an open reading frame, and its role is uncertain. This CDR3 is built from 14 residues. CDR3 loop: CARYREKGCQPQHF. In DNA form, the CDR3 reads TGCGCGCGCTACAGGGAAAAGGGGTGCCAGCCCCAGCATTTT.

This chain joins TRBV4-3 and TRBJ1-5; TRBD1 might be the D (6 bases). Germline assignment: CDR1 LGHNA and CDR2 YSLEER. The V and J ends lost 5 bases and 7 bases respectively, with 9 bases between them. This CDR3 has 12 residues. CDR3 sequence (DNA): TGCGCCAGCAGCAAACAGGGCCAGCCCCAGCATTTT. Amino acid sequence: CASSKQGQPQHF.

The rearrangement uses TRBV5-5 and TRBJ1-5; D might be TRBD1 (6 bases). V was cut by 0 bases and J by 0 bases, with 10 bases left in between. CDR3 size: 16 residues. Looked up from germline, CDR1 is SGHKS and CDR2 is YYEKEE (reference sequence). CDR3 protein: CASSLGTQGSNQPQHF. The CDR3 nucleotides are TGTGCCAGCAGCTTGGGGACACAGGGTAGCAATCAGCCCCAGCATTTT.

The gene calls are TRBV2 and TRBJ2-5; no reliable D call. Per the germline V gene, CDR1 is SNHLY and CDR2 is FYNNEI. With 6 bases removed from V and 5 bases from J, the gap between germline ends came to 10 bases. The CDR3 sequence is 12 residues long. The CDR3 sequence is CASSLLEETQYF. CDR3 sequence (DNA): TGTGCCAGCAGCCTCTTGGAGGAGACCCAGTACTTC.

The chain links TRBV2 to TRBJ1-2; possibly TRBD1 for D (6 bases). Looked up from germline, CDR1 is SNHLY and CDR2 is FYNNEI. Trimming cost V 5 bases and J 3 bases, with 13 bases left between them. The CDR3 has 14 amino acids. In DNA, the CDR3 is TGTGCCAGCAGTCTACAGGGTTTGGACTATGGCTACACCTTC. Amino acid sequence: CASSLQGLDYGYTF.

This clone has a single count. This chain uses TRBV19 with TRBJ1-2; D ambiguous. Germline V gives CDR1 LNHDA, CDR2 SQIVND (reference sequence). The CDR3 totals 12 residues. V lost 7 bases to trimming and J lost 2 bases, with 8 bases between them. The CDR3 sequence is CASIGVNYGYTF. CDR3 in DNA: TGTGCCAGTATCGGGGTCAACTATGGCTACACCTTC.

The V call is TRBV5-1, the J call TRBJ2-6; 7 nucleotides align to TRBD2. The trim removed 4 bases at V and 2 bases at J, leaving 3 bases unmatched. Germline CDR1 is SGHRS and CDR2 is YFSETQ. The CDR3 has 15 residues. CDR3 DNA: TGCGCCAGCAGCCCCAGCGGGGCTGGGGCCAACGTCCTGACTTTC. Translated: CASSPSGAGANVLTF.

The chain joins TRBV13 to TRBJ2-3, with D perhaps matching TRBD2 (5 bases). Germline CDR1 and CDR2: PRHDT and FYEKMQ (reference sequence). V lost 5 bases to trimming and J lost 4 bases, with 7 bases between them. The CDR3 has 12 amino acids. In nucleotides, the CDR3 is TGTGCCAGCAGCACGGGGTCAGATACGCAGTATTTT. This sequence encodes CASSTGSDTQYF.

The chain is built from TRBV9 and TRBJ2-1; D gene uncertain. Trimming cost V 3 bases and J 6 bases, with 4 bases left between them. From germline, CDR1 is SGDLS and CDR2 YYNGEE. The CDR3 runs to 11 residues. DNA for the CDR3: TGTGCCAGCAGCGCTAGCAATGAGCAGTTCTTC. This translates into CASSASNEQFF.

This chain links TRBV2 with TRBJ2-7, with D possibly matching TRBD1 (6 bases). CDR3 length: 13 amino acids. In germline, CDR1 is SNHLY, CDR2 FYNNEI. The V end lost 4 bases, the J end lost 2 bases, and 9 bases lay between the germline ends. Written as DNA, the CDR3 is TGTGCCAGCAGTGTGGCAGGGGCCTACGAGCAGTACTTC. It specifies CASSVAGAYEQYF. Complete variable domain (other parts from reference TRBV2 and TRBJ2-7): EPEVTQTPSHQVTQMGQEVILRCVPISNHLYFYWYRQILGQKVEFLVSFYNNEISEKSEIFDDQFSVERPDGSNFTLKIRSTKLEDSAMYFCASSVAGAYEQYFGPGTRLTVT.

The V gene is TRBV19, the J gene TRBJ1-1; tentatively, D is TRBD1 (6 bases). The CDR3 is 14 residues long. V was clipped by 4 bases and J by 2 bases, with 11 bases between them. Per the germline V gene, CDR1 is LNHDA and CDR2 is SQIVND (reference sequence). The CDR3 is CASSTGALNTEAFF. Here the CDR3 DNA reads TGTGCCAGTAGTACAGGGGCTCTAAACACTGAAGCTTTCTTT.

This rearrangement joins TRBV5-1 to TRBJ1-1; 7 bases match TRBD1. The V and J ends lost 0 bases and 3 bases, in that order; junction bases with no gene match: 5. Germline CDR1 SGHRS, CDR2 YFSETQ. The CDR3 extends over 15 amino acids. The CDR3 is CASSLAGGRYTEAFF. The CDR3 DNA is TGCGCCAGCAGCTTGGCAGGGGGAAGGTACACTGAAGCTTTCTTT.

Note on this clone: Other DNA sequences from this sample encode an identical CDR3 as well. The chain couples TRBV13 to TRBJ2-7; a weak D match, TRBD1 (6 bases). The CDR3 consists of 12 residues. Germline loops: CDR1 PRHDT, CDR2 FYEKMQ (reference sequence). V was shortened by 4 bases and J by 4 bases, with 8 bases between the two germline ends. The chain's CDR3 is CASSSQGYEQYF. The CDR3 DNA follows: TGTGCCAGCAGCTCTCAGGGGTACGAGCAGTACTTC.

The chain employs TRBV5-1 and TRBJ1-1, with D maybe TRBD1 (5 bases). Looked up from germline, CDR1 is SGHRS and CDR2 is YFSETQ. V lost 0 bases and J lost 2, with 8 bases in between. The CDR3 consists of 14 residues. The CDR3 spells CASSLETANTEAFF. Written as DNA, the CDR3 is TGCGCCAGCAGCTTGGAGACAGCTAACACTGAAGCTTTCTTT.

This clone was detected once. The chain has TRBV5-1 and TRBJ1-1, with 9 bases aligning to TRBD1. Germline V lookup: CDR1 SGHRS, CDR2 YFSETQ. The CDR3 is 14 residues long. The ends lost 2 bases at V and 7 bases at J; junction bases unmatched: 6. The CDR3, as DNA: TGCGCCAGCAGCTTTGAACAGGGGGCTAATGAAGCTTTCTTT. Its translation: CASSFEQGANEAFF.